A single sample gave rise to the 20 T cell receptor beta chains below, sequenced in a study of T cell responses to AZD1222 COVID-19 vaccine. The repertoire was sequenced with immunoSEQ multiplex PCR; TCRdb's copy has only in-frame clones and lacks some. Here the sample spans some 190,000 clones, about nine tenths being singletons. The sample was peripheral blood, taken 28 days after the second AZD1222 dose. Source of these receptors: an adult who received the AZD1222 COVID-19 vaccine.

This clone has a single count. The rearrangement uses TRBV6-1 and TRBJ2-7, with 9 bases matching TRBD1. The CDR3 spans 15 residues. Germline-derived CDR1 and CDR2 are MNHNS and SASEGT. V lost 5 bases and J lost 2; bases outside the gene matches: 7. The CDR3 DNA reads as TGTGCCAGCAGTTCTAAGGGACAGGGACCCTACGAGCAGTACTTC. Amino acids: CASSSKGQGPYEQYF.

This clone has only one observation. The chain employs TRBV30 and TRBJ2-1; the D is unclear. The CDR3 extends over 16 amino acids. Germline values: CDR1 GTSNPN, CDR2 SVGIG (reference sequence). V lost 8 bases to trimming and J lost 0 bases, with 20 bases between them. The CDR3 protein is CAGSHAFSRSYNEQFF. The CDR3 nucleotides are TGTGCCGGGTCGCACGCCTTTTCCCGCTCCTACAATGAGCAGTTCTTC.

The chain has TRBV27 and TRBJ2-7, with 9 bases matching TRBD2. The CDR3 consists of 13 residues. Germline values: CDR1 MNHEY, CDR2 SMNVEV (reference sequence). V gave up 5 bases and J gave up 6 bases; unmatched junction bases: 5. CDR3 region: CASSRAGGAEQYF. As DNA, the CDR3 is TGTGCCAGCAGTAGAGCGGGAGGTGCCGAGCAGTACTTC.

The chain employs TRBV18 and TRBJ1-5; TRBD1 matches 7 bases. The germline V gene encodes CDR1 KGHSH and CDR2 LQKENI. The CDR3 loop spans 14 amino acids. V lost 2 bases to trimming and J lost 5 bases; unmatched junction nucleotides: 3. The CDR3 sequence is CASSPAGGDQPQHF. The CDR3 coding sequence is TGTGCCAGCTCACCAGCAGGGGGTGATCAGCCCCAGCATTTT.

This clone was found once. DNA for the CDR3: TGTGCCAGCAGTGAATCCCGGACGGTGGTGAAGACCCAGTACTTC. Its translation: CASSESRTVVKTQYF. V is TRBV25-1 and J is TRBJ2-5, with D unresolved. CDR3 length: 15 residues. CDR1 and CDR2 (germline): MGHDK, SYGVNS. Between the trimmed V and J ends, which lost 1 base and 6 bases, there was a span of 15 bases.

The genes are TRBV30 and TRBJ1-4; D ambiguous. Trimming took off 2 bases at V and 3 bases at J, with 16 bases between the two ends. The CDR3 is 16 residues long. Germline-derived CDR1 and CDR2 are GTSNPN and SVGIG (reference sequence). CDR3 region: CAWSLTPSFSNEKLFF. The CDR3 DNA follows: TGTGCCTGGAGTCTTACCCCCTCATTCTCTAATGAAAAACTGTTTTTT.

The rearrangement uses TRBV18 and TRBJ1-5; D gene ambiguous. The germline V gene encodes CDR1 KGHSH and CDR2 LQKENI. This CDR3 is built from 13 residues. Trimming shortened V by 5 bases and J by 0 bases, and 5 bases separated the two germline ends. The CDR3 DNA reads as TGTGCCAGCTCATGGGATAGCAATCAGCCCCAGCATTTT. This encodes CASSWDSNQPQHF.

The V gene is TRBV7-9, the J gene TRBJ1-5, with a possible D match to TRBD1 (6 bases). Trimming left V 2 bases short and J 2 bases short, with 13 bases between. Germline CDR1 SEHNR, CDR2 FQNEAQ (reference sequence). There are 16 residues in the CDR3. The chain's CDR3 is CASSLQGPSGNQPQHF. As DNA, the CDR3 is TGTGCCAGCAGCTTACAGGGGCCGTCGGGCAATCAGCCCCAGCATTTT.

This clone showed up just once. The genes are TRBV5-6 and TRBJ1-5; D call uncertain. Germline V gene data show CDR1 as SGHDT and CDR2 as YYEEEE. The CDR3 covers 13 residues. The ends were cut back, 5 bases at V and 4 bases at J, with 10 bases in the middle. CDR3 in amino acids: CASRTWGNQPQHF. The CDR3 DNA sequence: TGTGCCAGCAGGACGTGGGGAAATCAGCCCCAGCATTTT.

Comments on this clone: Other DNA sequences from this sample encode an identical CDR3 as well. The chain joins TRBV7-3 to TRBJ1-2; no clear D. Germline V CDR1 and CDR2: SGHTA, FQGTGA. With 1 base removed from V and 3 bases from J, the gap between germline ends came to 9 bases. The CDR3 totals 14 residues. The CDR3: CASSLNREYYGYTF. As DNA, the CDR3 is TGTGCCAGCAGCTTAAACAGAGAGTACTATGGCTACACCTTC.

The V call is TRBV9, the J call TRBJ1-3, with D unclear. This CDR3 has 14 amino acids. Trimming took 0 bases from V and 0 from J, leaving 4 bases between them. Per germline, CDR1 SGDLS and CDR2 YYNGEE. The DNA of the CDR3 is TGTGCCAGCAGCGTAGAAGACTCTGGAAACACCATATATTTT. It specifies CASSVEDSGNTIYF.

This clone has only a few counts. V usage is TRBV27 and J usage is TRBJ1-2, with 7 bases aligning to TRBD1. Germline loops: CDR1 MNHEY, CDR2 SMNVEV (reference sequence). This CDR3 is 13 amino acids long. Trimming cost V 3 bases and J 3 bases; bases outside gene matches: 1. The CDR3 region has the DNA TGTGCCAGCAGTTTGAGGGGGCACTATGGCTACACCTTC. This codes for CASSLRGHYGYTF.

This sequence joins TRBV13 and TRBJ1-4; D is uncertain. Germline CDR1 and CDR2: PRHDT and FYEKMQ (reference sequence). This CDR3 is built from 13 residues. With 5 bases removed from V and 7 bases from J, the gap between germline ends came to 11 bases. The CDR3 here is CASSATRGEKLFF. CDR3 coding DNA: TGTGCCAGCAGCGCCACCCGGGGTGAAAAACTGTTTTTT.

The gene calls are TRBV6-5 and TRBJ2-7; D may be TRBD1 (6 bases). CDR3 length: 12 amino acids. The V gene lost 11 bases and the J gene lost 2 bases, with 13 bases spanning the gap. Germline assignment: CDR1 MNHEY and CDR2 SVGAGI. The CDR3: CAAGAPTYEQYF. The CDR3 DNA sequence: TGTGCCGCAGGGGCACCCACCTACGAGCAGTACTTC.

This clone is a singleton in its sample. V gene TRBV14 combines with J gene TRBJ1-3; D call uncertain. This CDR3 is built from 15 residues. Trimming stripped 4 bases from V and 2 bases from J, with 12 bases between. The V gene's germline CDR1 is SGHDN and CDR2 FVKESK. In DNA form, the CDR3 reads TGTGCCAGCAGCCCCCGTACCCCTCCTGGAAACACCATATATTTT. Protein sequence: CASSPRTPPGNTIYF.

The chain joins TRBV2 to TRBJ2-7; no reliable D call. The CDR3 has 13 residues. Germline V lookup: CDR1 SNHLY, CDR2 FYNNEI. V shed 1 base and J shed 0 bases, with 4 bases lying between them. CDR3 sequence (DNA): TGTGCCAGCAGTGAAGGGAGCTCCTACGAGCAGTACTTC. It is translated as CASSEGSSYEQYF.

The V and J genes are TRBV4-3 and TRBJ1-2; a weak D match, TRBD1 (5 bases). The CDR3 contains 16 residues. V lost 0 bases to trimming and J lost 5 bases, with 16 bases between them. Germline lookup yields CDR1 LGHNA and CDR2 YSLEER. CDR3 in amino acids: CASSQDGRGGDYGYTF. As DNA, the CDR3 is TGCGCCAGCAGCCAAGATGGTCGTGGGGGGGATTATGGCTACACCTTC.

The V and J genes are TRBV12-3 or TRBV12-4 and TRBJ1-2; 7 bases agree with TRBD1. V lost 1 base, J lost 8 bases, and 4 bases stayed unmatched. The CDR3 is 13 amino acids. CDR3: CASSLGQGGGYTF. DNA for the CDR3: TGTGCCAGCAGTTTAGGACAGGGAGGGGGCTACACCTTC.

CDR3 loop: CASGLWGHSSYEQYF. The CDR3 bases are TGTGCTAGTGGTTTGTGGGGACACAGCTCCTACGAGCAGTACTTC. The chain combines TRBV12-5 with TRBJ2-7, with D tentatively TRBD1 (6 bases). V was trimmed by 2 bases and J by 0 bases, leaving 11 bases between them. The CDR3 covers 15 residues. The germline V gene has CDR1 LGHNT and CDR2 FRNRAP.

The chain carries TRBV5-8 and TRBJ1-5; D gene ambiguous. From germline, CDR1 is SGHTS and CDR2 YDEGEE. This CDR3 is 14 amino acids long. The ends were cut back, 9 bases at V and 5 bases at J, with 18 bases in the middle. CDR3: CATTRLPGDQPQHF. CDR3 bases: TGTGCCACGACGCGACTACCAGGCGATCAGCCCCAGCATTTT. The full variable domain, rest sourced from reference TRBV5-8 and TRBJ1-5, is EAGVTQSPTHLIKTRGQQATLRCSPISGHTSVYWYQQALGLGLQFLLWYDEGEERNRGNFPPRFSGRQFPNYSSELNVNALELEDSALYLCATTRLPGDQPQHFGDGTRLSIL.